This T cell receptor (beta chain) is drawn from a study of cytomegalovirus exposure and HLA in healthy donors. General study results and limits: Several of the most significant clusters were apparently associated with common viral pathogens in a later analysis. Later, TCR association rates were found to vary by HLA locus, highest for DRB1 and lowest for HLA-C. Among TCR beta chains, those listed as cytomegalovirus-associated numbered roughly 150.

The PCR used 60 Vbeta and 13 Jbeta primers. Per the original data handling: Later, 80 million or so unique TCR beta chains were counted in an analysis, and approximately 10 million of them were shared. Clones were sequenced by immunoSEQ multiplex PCR, and TCRdb holds only the in-frame ones, with some missing. V and J calls and clone size are as listed in that table; D and trimming were resolved from the DNA. The sample yields 200,000 or so clones, roughly nine tenths seen once. Regarding this clone: Its antigen is currently unknown.

V trimming: 0 bases; J trimming: 2 bases; junction bases outside the gene matches: 14. CDR3 length: 19 amino acids. Looked up from germline, CDR1 is SGHDT and CDR2 is YYEEEE. The TCR was taken from a girl under three years old in good health and CMV-seronegative. This sequence joins TRBV5-6 and TRBJ2-3, with TRBD1 identical over 8 bases. The sequenced material came from PBMCs. The CDR3 DNA reads as TGTGCCAGCAGCTTGGTGTGGGCAGGGGGCCGGAATTACACAGATACGCAGTATTTT. This codes for CASSLVWAGGRNYTDTQYF.